This T cell receptor beta chain was retrieved from a study of memory CD4+ T cells and cytomegalovirus serostatus (dated by TCRdb to about 2019). Broadly, across the study: A total of roughly 35 healthy Belgian adults, of whom 9 were CMV seropositive and about 24 were CMV seronegative, were included in the cohort. To replicate a published TCR-based CMV serostatus classifier, the researchers sequenced the CD4+ memory TCRbeta repertoires of a Belgian cohort whose cytomegalovirus serostatus was known.

Study-wide findings and limitations: CMV serostatus prediction reached a median bootstrapped AUC of roughly 0.96 with the original framework and over 0.8 with a US-trained random forest. The original-framework classifier achieved a median bootstrapped AUC of almost 0.97 with a 95% CI of 0.76-1.00 on the Belgian cohort. Among the 150 to 200 previously reported CMV-associated TCRbeta sequences, roughly 68 showed up in the CD4+ memory repertoires, with each one found in between one and five individuals. The results were interpreted as suggesting that the CMV-associated TCR signature is mostly present in the CD4+ memory repertoire. Only CD4+CD45RO+ memory cells were sequenced, unlike the original study, which covered naive and memory CD4+ and CD8+ populations.

The Quick-DNA Microprep Kit was used to extract genomic DNA from the sorted cells. TCRbeta DNA was amplified with the immunoSEQ hsTCRbeta kit following the manufacturer's protocol. An Illumina MiSeq instrument was used to sequence the TCRbeta libraries. Under the source paper's analysis protocol: After out-of-frame sequences were removed, 2,204,828 distinct TCRbeta sequences remained, averaging approximately 67,000 per individual. Two values were used to score each individual: the count of 150 to 200 previously reported CMV-associated TCRbeta sequences and the total count of productive distinct TCRbeta sequences. A beta-binomial model was reimplemented in Python, and random forests from scikit-learn, run with default parameters, were trained on data from the US cohort. On the Belgian cohort, classifier performance was reported as the median AUC, along with percentile confidence intervals, across 10,000 bootstrap iterations. TCRdb retrieved this table from immuneACCESS and kept in-frame rearrangements only. Not all clones are present; in checked studies, unresolved V genes account for under half, and no reason is known for the remainder. The DNA gave D and trimming, while V, J and clone size come from that table. The sample includes approximately 53,000 clones, with 65% to 85% observed a single time. The ten most abundant clones make up about 0.6% of the sample.

A FACSAria II was used to sort memory CD4+ T cells, defined as single viable CD3+CD4+CD8-CD45RO+ cells. CMV serostatus was determined with a Roche Elecsys assay detecting serum IgG against CMV pp150, pp28, p38 and p52. Following thawing, total CD4+ T cells were enriched through positive selection using CD4 magnetic microbeads. The samples came from a separate study whose specific focus was interrogating the CD4+ T cell memory repertoire. Following standard operating procedures, peripheral blood mononuclear cells were isolated and cryopreserved, while serum was kept at -80 degrees C. Staining used CD3-PerCP (BW264/56), CD4-APC (RPA-T4), CD45RO-PE (UCHT1) and CD8-Pacific Orange (3B5) antibodies, with Sytox blue excluding non-viable cells. Trimming costs V 8 bases and J 0 bases, and their ends lie 8 bases apart. The CDR1 and CDR2 encoded by the germline V gene are MDHEN and SYDVKM. The CDR3 has 12 amino acids, counting the end cysteine and phenylalanine. The kept DNA is CDR3 alone, 36 bases in frame from the first base.

A note on this clone: Its specific antigen is unknown. It has no much larger one-base neighbor in the sample; base qualities were not kept.

The receptor's source is an adult in good health and CMV-seronegative. The sequenced sample consisted of memory CD4+ T cells from blood. The rearranged segments are TRBV28 and TRBJ2-7, with an unclear D gene assignment. The CDR3 corresponds to CASETNSYEQYF. In nucleotides, the sequence is TGTGCCAGCGAGACAAACTCCTACGAGCAGTACTTC.